The clone carrying this TCR beta chain was counted a few times. What it binds is unknown. CDR3 size: 12 residues. Germline CDR1 and CDR2: MNHNS and SASEGT. J lost 7 bases, V lost 7 bases, and 3 bases had no gene match. The PCR was carried out with 60 Vbeta primers and 13 Jbeta primers. Assay: immunoSEQ multiplex PCR; the TCRdb copy retains only in-frame clones and omits some. Of roughly 100,000 clones listed, roughly three quarters are singletons. The data derive from a study of cytomegalovirus exposure and HLA in healthy donors. Study-wide points: Roughly uniform sequencing depth across donors was assumed, possibly incorrectly. Available immune exposure information covered CMV serostatus only. The investigators catalogued 150 to 200 TCR beta chains as cytomegalovirus-associated.

Nominally healthy donors were sampled, though unrecorded immune exposures were likely. The source is an older woman in good health and CMV-seropositive. This chain links TRBV6-1 with TRBJ2-2; 7 nucleotides line up with TRBD2. Source material: PBMCs. CDR3 in amino acids: CASKGEGGELFF. The DNA of the CDR3 is TGTGCCAGCAAAGGGGAGGGCGGGGAGCTGTTTTTT.